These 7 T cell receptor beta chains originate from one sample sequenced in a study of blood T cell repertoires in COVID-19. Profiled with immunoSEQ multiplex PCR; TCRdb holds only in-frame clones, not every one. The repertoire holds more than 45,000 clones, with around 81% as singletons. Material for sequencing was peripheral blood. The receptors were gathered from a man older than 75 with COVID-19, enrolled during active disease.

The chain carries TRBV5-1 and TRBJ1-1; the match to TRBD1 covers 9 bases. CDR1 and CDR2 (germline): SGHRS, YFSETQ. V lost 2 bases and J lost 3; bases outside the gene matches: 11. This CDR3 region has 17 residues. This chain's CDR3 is CASSLRGTGRRDTEAFF. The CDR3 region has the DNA TGCGCCAGCAGCTTACGTGGGACAGGGAGGAGGGACACTGAAGCTTTCTTT. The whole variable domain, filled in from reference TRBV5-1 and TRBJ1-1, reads KAGVTQTPRYLIKTRGQQVTLSCSPISGHRSVSWYQQTPGQGLQFLFEYFSETQRNKGNFPGRFSGRQFSNSRSEMNVSTLELGDSALYLCASSLRGTGRRDTEAFFGQGTRLTVV.

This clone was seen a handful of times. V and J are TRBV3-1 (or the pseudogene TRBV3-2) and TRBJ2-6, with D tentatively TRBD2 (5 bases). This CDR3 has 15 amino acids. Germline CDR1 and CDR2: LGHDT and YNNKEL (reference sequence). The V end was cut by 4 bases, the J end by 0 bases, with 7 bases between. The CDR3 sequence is CASSPRGSGANVLTF. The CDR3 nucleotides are TGTGCCAGCAGCCCCCGGGGCTCTGGGGCCAACGTCCTGACTTTC.

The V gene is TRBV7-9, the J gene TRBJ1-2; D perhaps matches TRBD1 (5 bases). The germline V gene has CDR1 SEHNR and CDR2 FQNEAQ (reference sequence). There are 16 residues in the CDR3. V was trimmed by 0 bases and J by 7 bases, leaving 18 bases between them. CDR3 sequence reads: CASSLASKGIGLGYTF. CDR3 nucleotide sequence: TGTGCCAGCAGCTTAGCGTCCAAGGGGATAGGCCTTGGCTACACCTTC.

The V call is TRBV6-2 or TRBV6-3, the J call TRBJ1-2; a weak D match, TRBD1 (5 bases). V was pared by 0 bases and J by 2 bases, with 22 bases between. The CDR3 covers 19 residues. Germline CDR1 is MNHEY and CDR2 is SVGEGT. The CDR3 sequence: CASSYSDIGGAALNYGYTF. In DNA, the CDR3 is TGTGCCAGCAGTTACTCGGACATCGGGGGAGCAGCCCTAAACTATGGCTACACCTTC.

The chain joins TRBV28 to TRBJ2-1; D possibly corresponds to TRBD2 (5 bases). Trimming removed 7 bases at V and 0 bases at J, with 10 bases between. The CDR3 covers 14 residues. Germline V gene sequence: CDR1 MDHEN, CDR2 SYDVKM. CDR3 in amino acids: CASTLGSSYNEQFF. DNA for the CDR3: TGTGCCAGCACCCTGGGGAGCTCCTACAATGAGCAGTTCTTC.

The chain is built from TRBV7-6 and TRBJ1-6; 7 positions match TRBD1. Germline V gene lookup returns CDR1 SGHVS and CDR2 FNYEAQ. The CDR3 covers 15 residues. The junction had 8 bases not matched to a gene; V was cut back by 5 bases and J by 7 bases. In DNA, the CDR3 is TGTGCCAGCAGCCACCGAGGGGGCGAGAATTCACCCCTCCACTTT. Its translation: CASSHRGGENSPLHF.

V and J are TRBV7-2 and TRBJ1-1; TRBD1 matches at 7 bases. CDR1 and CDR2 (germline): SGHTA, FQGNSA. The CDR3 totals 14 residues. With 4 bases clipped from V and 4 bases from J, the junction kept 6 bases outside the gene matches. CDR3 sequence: CASSSQGQLTEAFF. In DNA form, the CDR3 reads TGTGCCAGCAGCTCACAGGGGCAGCTCACTGAAGCTTTCTTT.